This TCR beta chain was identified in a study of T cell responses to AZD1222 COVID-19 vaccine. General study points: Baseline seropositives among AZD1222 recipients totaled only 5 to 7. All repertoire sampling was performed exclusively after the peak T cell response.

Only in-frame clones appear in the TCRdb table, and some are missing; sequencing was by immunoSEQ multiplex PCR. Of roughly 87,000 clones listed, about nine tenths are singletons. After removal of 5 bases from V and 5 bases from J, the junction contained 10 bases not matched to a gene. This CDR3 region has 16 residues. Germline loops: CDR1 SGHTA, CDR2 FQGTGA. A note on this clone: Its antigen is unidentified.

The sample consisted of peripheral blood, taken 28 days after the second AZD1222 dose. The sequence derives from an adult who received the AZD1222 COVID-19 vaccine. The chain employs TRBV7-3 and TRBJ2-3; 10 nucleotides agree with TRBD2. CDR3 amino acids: CASSPTPSGRRDTQYF. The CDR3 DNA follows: TGTGCCAGCAGCCCTACTCCTAGCGGGAGAAGAGATACGCAGTATTTT.